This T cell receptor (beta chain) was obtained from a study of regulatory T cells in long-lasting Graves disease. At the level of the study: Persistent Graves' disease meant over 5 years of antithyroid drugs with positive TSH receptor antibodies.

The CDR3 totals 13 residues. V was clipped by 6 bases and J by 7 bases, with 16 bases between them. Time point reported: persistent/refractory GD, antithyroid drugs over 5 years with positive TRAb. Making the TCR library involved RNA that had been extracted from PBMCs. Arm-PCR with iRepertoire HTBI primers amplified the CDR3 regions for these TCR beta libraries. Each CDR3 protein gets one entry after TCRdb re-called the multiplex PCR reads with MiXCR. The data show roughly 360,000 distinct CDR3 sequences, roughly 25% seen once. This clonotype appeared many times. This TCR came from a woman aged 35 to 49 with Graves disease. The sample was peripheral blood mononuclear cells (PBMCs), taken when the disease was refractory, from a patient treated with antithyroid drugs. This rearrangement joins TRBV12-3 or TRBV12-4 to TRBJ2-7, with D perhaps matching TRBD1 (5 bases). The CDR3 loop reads CASRDSQLREQYF. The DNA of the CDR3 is TGTGCCAGCAGAGACAGCCAACTACGGGAGCAGTACTTC.